This T cell receptor (beta chain) was sequenced in a study of molecular identifiers for immune sequencing clone quantification. TCRdb called the PCR reads again in MiXCR, with one record for every CDR3 protein. Among approximately 630,000 distinct CDR3 sequences listed, 25% were seen once. Trimming left V 1 base short and J 3 bases short, with 13 bases between. The CDR3 totals 16 residues. Germline values: CDR1 KGHSH, CDR2 LQKENI. This chain connects TRBV18 to TRBJ2-1, with D perhaps assigned TRBD1 or TRBD2 (5 bases each). The clonotype originates from a human donor in good health. Some libraries in this study had Jurkat cell RNA spiked in. Sequenced material: naive CD8+ T cells from blood, with Jurkat cell RNA spiked in. Subset of the sample: FACS-sorted CD8+CD4-CCR7+CD45RA+ naive T cells. CDR3 sequence (DNA): TGTGCCAGCTCACCACGGGAGACAGCCCTCTACAATGAGCAGTTCTTC. It is translated as CASSPRETALYNEQFF.